Below, 8 T cell receptor beta chains from the same sample are listed, as sequenced in a study of T cells after yellow fever vaccination. TCRdb reprocessed the 5' RACE reads with MiXCR, giving one entry per CDR3 protein. This sample carries a few hundred thousand distinct CDR3 sequences, approximately 6.3% of them seen once, and the ten largest clones take around 1.1%. The source material was CD4+ T cells sorted from PBMCs, sampled on the day of the yellow fever booster vaccination. Every receptor here comes from a man aged 25-40 years who received the YFV17D yellow fever vaccine.

This clonotype has a count of ten or more. The CDR3 is CASSPPLAGGQGELFF. The CDR3 DNA reads as TGTGCCAGCAGTCCACCCCTAGCGGGAGGGCAAGGGGAGCTGTTTTTT. This chain uses TRBV12-3 or TRBV12-4 with TRBJ2-2; TRBD2 matches 12 bases. After removal of 5 bases from V and 8 bases from J, the junction contained 9 bases not matched to a gene. This CDR3 has 16 residues.

This clonotype appeared many times. The CDR3 loop is CASSLVGDYEQYF. The CDR3 DNA reads TGTGCCAGCAGCTTAGTGGGGGACTACGAGCAGTACTTC. This rearrangement joins TRBV7-2 to TRBJ2-7; D may be TRBD1 or TRBD2 (5 bases each). The germline V gene has CDR1 SGHTA and CDR2 FQGNSA. CDR3 length: 13 residues. Trimming took 1 base from V and 3 from J, leaving 7 bases between them.

The V and J genes are TRBV18 and TRBJ1-4; D is undetermined. The length of the CDR3 is 14 residues. V was clipped by 3 bases and J by 7 bases, with 12 bases between them. CDR1 and CDR2 (germline): KGHSH, LQKENI. DNA for the CDR3: TGTGCCAGCTCACCCCTGGGTGCGAGTGAAAAACTGTTTTTT. This encodes CASSPLGASEKLFF. Full variable domain (outside the CDR3, taken from reference TRBV18 and TRBJ1-4): NAGVMQNPRHLVRRRGQEARLRCSPMKGHSHVYWYRQLPEEGLKFMVYLQKENIIDESGMPKERFSAEFPKEGPSILRIQQVVRGDSAAYFCASSPLGASEKLFFGSGTQLSVL.

This clonotype appeared a few times. The chain couples TRBV30 to TRBJ2-7; D ambiguous. The germline CDR1 and CDR2 sequences are GTSNPN and SVGIG (reference sequence). V shed 3 bases and J shed 1 base, with 10 bases lying between them. The CDR3 runs to 13 residues. The CDR3 DNA reads TGTGCCTGGAGAGCCACAGCGTCCTACGAGCAGTACTTC. This gives the protein CAWRATASYEQYF.

A remark on this clonotype: This may be a read error: a much more frequent sequence differs by one nucleotide. The J gene is TRBJ2-7, the V gene TRBV11-2; D unresolved. The CDR3 contains 14 residues. Germline-derived CDR1 and CDR2 are SGHAT and FQNNGV. CDR3 bases: TGTGCCAGCAGCTTAGACCTTTTTGCCTACAAGCAGTACTTC. Translated, it gives CASSLDLFAYKQYF.

The sample holds many counts of this clonotype. The CDR3 coding sequence is TGTGCCAGCAGCTTGGACACCCGCACCGGGGAGCTGTTTTTT. Encoded protein: CASSLDTRTGELFF. The V gene is TRBV7-7, the J gene TRBJ2-2; D might be TRBD1 (5 bases). The CDR3 is made up of 14 amino acids. Germline lookup yields CDR1 SSHAT and CDR2 FNYEAQ (reference sequence). V was shortened by 3 bases and J by 4 bases, with 9 bases between the two germline ends. The entire variable domain, with the rest obtained from reference TRBV7-7 and TRBJ2-2, is as follows: GAGVSQSPRYKVTKRGQDVTLRCDPISSHATLYWYQQALGQGPEFLTYFNYEAQPDKSGLPSDRFSAERPEGSISTLTIQRTEQRDSAMYRCASSLDTRTGELFFGEGSRLTVL.

The chain is built from TRBV19 and TRBJ2-4; tentatively, D is TRBD1 (5 bases). V lost 5 bases, J lost 0 bases, and 8 bases lay in between. CDR1 and CDR2 (germline): LNHDA, SQIVND (reference sequence). The CDR3 runs 14 residues. DNA of the CDR3: TGTGCCAGTAGTTTTCAGGGAGCCAAAAACATTCAGTACTTC. Its translation is CASSFQGAKNIQYF.

At least ten counts were recorded for this clonotype. The rearrangement joins TRBV28 to TRBJ2-1; TRBD1 or TRBD2 may be the D gene (6 bases each). The V end lost 5 bases, the J end lost 8 bases, and 19 bases lay between the germline ends. In germline, CDR1 is MDHEN, CDR2 SYDVKM. The CDR3 contains 15 residues. CDR3: CASSPSMGGKDEQFF. The CDR3, as DNA: TGTGCCAGCAGTCCCTCTATGGGGGGCAAGGATGAGCAGTTCTTC.